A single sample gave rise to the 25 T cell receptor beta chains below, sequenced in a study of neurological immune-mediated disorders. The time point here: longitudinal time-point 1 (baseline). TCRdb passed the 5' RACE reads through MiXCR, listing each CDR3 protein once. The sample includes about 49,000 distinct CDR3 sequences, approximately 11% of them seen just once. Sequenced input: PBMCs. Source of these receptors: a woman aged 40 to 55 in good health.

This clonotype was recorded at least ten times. The CDR3 sequence is CASSRGAGEKLFF. The DNA for the CDR3 is TGTGCCAGCAGTCGGGGCGCGGGTGAAAAACTGTTTTTT. The chain is built from TRBV7-3 and TRBJ1-4; perhaps TRBD1 as D (5 bases). This CDR3 region has 13 residues. Between the trimmed V and J ends, which lost 6 bases and 7 bases, there was a span of 12 bases. Per the germline V gene, CDR1 is SGHTA and CDR2 is FQGTGA.

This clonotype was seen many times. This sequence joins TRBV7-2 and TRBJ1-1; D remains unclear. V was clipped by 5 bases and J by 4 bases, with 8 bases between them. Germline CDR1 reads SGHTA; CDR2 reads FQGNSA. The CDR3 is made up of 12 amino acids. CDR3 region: CASSTRGTEAFF. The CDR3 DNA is TGTGCCAGCAGCACTAGAGGCACTGAAGCTTTCTTT.

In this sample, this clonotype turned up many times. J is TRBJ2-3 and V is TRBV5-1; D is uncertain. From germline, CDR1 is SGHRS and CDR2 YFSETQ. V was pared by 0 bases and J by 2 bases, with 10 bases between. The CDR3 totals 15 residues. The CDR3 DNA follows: TGCGCCAGCAGCTTGGCCGGAGACCTCACAGATACGCAGTATTTT. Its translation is CASSLAGDLTDTQYF.

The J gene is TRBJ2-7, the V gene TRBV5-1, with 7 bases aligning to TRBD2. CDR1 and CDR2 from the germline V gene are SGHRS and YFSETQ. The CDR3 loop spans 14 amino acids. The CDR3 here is CSSSLAGDSYEQYF. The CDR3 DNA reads TGCTCTAGCAGCTTGGCGGGAGACTCCTACGAGCAGTACTTC.

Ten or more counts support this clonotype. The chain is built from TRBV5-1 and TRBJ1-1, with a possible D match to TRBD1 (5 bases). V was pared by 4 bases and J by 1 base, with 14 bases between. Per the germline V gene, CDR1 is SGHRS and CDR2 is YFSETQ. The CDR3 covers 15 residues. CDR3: CASSLREGANTEAFF. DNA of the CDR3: TGCGCCAGCAGCCTCCGGGAAGGGGCGAACACTGAAGCTTTCTTT.

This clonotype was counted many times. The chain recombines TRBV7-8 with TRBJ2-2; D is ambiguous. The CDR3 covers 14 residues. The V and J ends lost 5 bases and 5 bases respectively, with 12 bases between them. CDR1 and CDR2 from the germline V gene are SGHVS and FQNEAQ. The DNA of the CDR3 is TGTGCCAGCAGCCGCCCCAGAGGAACCGGGGAGCTGTTTTTT. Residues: CASSRPRGTGELFF.

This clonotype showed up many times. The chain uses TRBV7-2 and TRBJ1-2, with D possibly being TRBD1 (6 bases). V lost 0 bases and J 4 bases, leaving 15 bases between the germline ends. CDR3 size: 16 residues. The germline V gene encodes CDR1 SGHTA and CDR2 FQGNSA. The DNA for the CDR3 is TGTGCCAGCAGCTTAGCGTGGGACACCCTAGGCTATGGCTACACCTTC. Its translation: CASSLAWDTLGYGYTF.

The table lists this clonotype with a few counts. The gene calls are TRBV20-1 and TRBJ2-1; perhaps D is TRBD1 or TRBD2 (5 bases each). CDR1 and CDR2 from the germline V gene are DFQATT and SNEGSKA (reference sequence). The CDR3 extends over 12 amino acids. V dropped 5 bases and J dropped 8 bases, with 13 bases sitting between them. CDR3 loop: CSAGTGYDEQFF. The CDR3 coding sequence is TGCAGTGCTGGGACGGGCTATGATGAGCAGTTCTTC.

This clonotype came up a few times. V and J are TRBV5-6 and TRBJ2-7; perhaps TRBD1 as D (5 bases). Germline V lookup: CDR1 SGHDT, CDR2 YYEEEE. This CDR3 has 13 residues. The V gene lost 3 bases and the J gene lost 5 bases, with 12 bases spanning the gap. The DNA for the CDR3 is TGTGCCAGCAGCTCCATATGGGGCCACGAGCAGTACTTC. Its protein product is CASSSIWGHEQYF.

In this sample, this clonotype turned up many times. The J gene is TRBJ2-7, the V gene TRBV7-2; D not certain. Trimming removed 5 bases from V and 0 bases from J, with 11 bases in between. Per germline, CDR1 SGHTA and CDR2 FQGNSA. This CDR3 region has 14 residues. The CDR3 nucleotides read TGTGCCAGCAGCAGCATTCTGGGCTCCTACGAGCAGTACTTC. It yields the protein CASSSILGSYEQYF.

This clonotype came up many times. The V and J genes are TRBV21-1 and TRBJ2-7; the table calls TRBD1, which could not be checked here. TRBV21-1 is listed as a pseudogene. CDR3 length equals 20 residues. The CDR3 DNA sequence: TGTGCCAGCAGCAAAGGGGTTAGGAGACAGGGGTACTCTCGACTAAGGGAGCAGTACTTC. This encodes CASSKGVRRQGYSRLREQYF.

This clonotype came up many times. Here the CDR3 DNA reads TGTGCCAGCAGCCAAGGCGGGGGTAGCTCCTACAATGAGCAGTTCTTC. Its protein product is CASSQGGGSSYNEQFF. V gene TRBV4-2 combines with J gene TRBJ2-1; TRBD2 agrees at 7 bases. CDR1 is LGHNA, CDR2 YNFKEQ, per germline. This CDR3 contains 16 residues. Unmatched junction bases numbered 3, after V lost 1 base and J lost 0 bases.

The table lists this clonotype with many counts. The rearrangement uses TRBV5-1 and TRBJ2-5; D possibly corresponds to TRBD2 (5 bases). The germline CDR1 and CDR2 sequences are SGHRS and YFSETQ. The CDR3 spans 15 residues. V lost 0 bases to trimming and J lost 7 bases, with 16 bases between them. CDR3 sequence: CASSLGEAGVGTQYF. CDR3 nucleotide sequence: TGCGCCAGCAGCTTGGGAGAGGCCGGGGTTGGGACCCAGTACTTC.

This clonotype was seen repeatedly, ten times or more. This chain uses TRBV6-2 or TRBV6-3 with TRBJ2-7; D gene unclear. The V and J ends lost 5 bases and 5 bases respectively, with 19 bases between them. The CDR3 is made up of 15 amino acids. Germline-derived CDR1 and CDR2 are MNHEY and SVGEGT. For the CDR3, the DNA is TGTGCCAGCAGTCGGTACCAGCTTACCAGAAACGAGCAGTACTTC. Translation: CASSRYQLTRNEQYF.

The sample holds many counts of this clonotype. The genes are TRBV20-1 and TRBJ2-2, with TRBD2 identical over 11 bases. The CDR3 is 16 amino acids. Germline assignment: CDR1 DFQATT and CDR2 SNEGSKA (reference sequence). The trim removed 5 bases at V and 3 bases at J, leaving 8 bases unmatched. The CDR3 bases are TGCAGTGCTCTAGATAGCGGGAGGGCCCACACCGGGGAGCTGTTTTTT. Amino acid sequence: CSALDSGRAHTGELFF.

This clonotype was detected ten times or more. The DNA for the CDR3 is TGTGCCAGCAGTGACGGACAGTCAAGAGGCTACACCTTC. As protein: CASSDGQSRGYTF. The chain joins TRBV25-1 to TRBJ1-2; D might be TRBD1 (6 bases). Germline V gene lookup returns CDR1 MGHDK and CDR2 SYGVNS. The V end lost 3 bases, the J end lost 8 bases, and 13 bases lay between the germline ends. The CDR3 has 13 amino acids.

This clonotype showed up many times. Here the CDR3 reads CASSPRTLEETQYF. For the CDR3, the DNA is TGTGCCAGCAGCCCGCGGACGTTGGAAGAGACCCAGTACTTC. This sequence joins TRBV11-1 and TRBJ2-5; D remains ambiguous. The CDR3 is 14 residues long. Germline CDR1 and CDR2: SGHAT and FQDESV (reference sequence). Trimming stripped 5 bases from V and 3 bases from J, with 13 bases between.

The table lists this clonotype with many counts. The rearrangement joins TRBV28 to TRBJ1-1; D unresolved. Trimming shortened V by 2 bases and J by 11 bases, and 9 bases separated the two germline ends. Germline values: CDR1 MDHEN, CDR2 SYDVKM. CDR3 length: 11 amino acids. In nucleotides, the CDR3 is TGTGCCAGCAGTTTAATCGGATACGCTTTCTTT. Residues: CASSLIGYAFF. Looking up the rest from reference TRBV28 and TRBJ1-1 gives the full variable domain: DVKVTQSSRYLVKRTGEKVFLECVQDMDHENMFWYRQDPGLGLRLIYFSYDVKMKEKGDIPEGYSVSREKKERFSLILESASTNQTSMYLCASSLIGYAFFGQGTRLTVV.

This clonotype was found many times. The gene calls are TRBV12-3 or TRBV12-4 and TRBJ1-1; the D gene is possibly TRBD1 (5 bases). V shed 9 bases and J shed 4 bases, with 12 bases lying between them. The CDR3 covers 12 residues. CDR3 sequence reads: CASFRAATEAFF. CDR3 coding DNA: TGTGCCAGTTTCAGGGCCGCCACTGAAGCTTTCTTT.

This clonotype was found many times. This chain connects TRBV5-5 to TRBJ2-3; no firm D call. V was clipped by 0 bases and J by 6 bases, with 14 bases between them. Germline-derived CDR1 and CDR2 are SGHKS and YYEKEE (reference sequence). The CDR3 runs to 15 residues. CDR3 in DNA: TGTGCCAGCAGCTTGGCCGTACCCGTCGGGGATACGCAGTATTTT. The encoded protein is CASSLAVPVGDTQYF.

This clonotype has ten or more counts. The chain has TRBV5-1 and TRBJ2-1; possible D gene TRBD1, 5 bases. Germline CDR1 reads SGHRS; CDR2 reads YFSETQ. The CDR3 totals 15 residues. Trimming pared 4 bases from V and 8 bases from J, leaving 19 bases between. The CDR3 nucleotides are TGCGCCAGCAGCCCCCATCGTGCCGTAGGGGATGAGCAGTTCTTC. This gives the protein CASSPHRAVGDEQFF.

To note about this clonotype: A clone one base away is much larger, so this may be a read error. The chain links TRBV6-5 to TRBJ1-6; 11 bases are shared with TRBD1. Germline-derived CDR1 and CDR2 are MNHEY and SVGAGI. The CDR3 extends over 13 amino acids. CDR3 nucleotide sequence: TGTGTCAGCATGGGGACAGGGGGTTCACCCCTCCACTTT. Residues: CVSMGTGGSPLHF.

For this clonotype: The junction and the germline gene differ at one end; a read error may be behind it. The CDR3 DNA reads TGTGTCAGCAGCTTAGACAGGGGACGGGAGACCCAGTACTTC. It yields the protein CVSSLDRGRETQYF. The J gene is TRBJ2-5, the V gene TRBV7-2; 8 bases are shared with TRBD1. Germline CDR1 reads SGHTA; CDR2 reads FQGNSA. This CDR3 has 14 amino acids.

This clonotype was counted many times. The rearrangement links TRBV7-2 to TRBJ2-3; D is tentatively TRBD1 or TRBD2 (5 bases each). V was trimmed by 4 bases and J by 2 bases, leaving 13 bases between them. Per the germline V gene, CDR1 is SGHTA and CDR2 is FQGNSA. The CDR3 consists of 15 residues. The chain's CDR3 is CASSSVGRNTDTQYF. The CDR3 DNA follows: TGTGCCAGCAGCTCGGTGGGACGGAACACAGATACGCAGTATTTT.

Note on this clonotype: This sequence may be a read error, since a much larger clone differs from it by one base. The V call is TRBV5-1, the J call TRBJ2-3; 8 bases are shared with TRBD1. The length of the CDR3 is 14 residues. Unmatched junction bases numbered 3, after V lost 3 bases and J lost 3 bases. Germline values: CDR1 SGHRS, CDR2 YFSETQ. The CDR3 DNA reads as TGCGCCAGCAGCTCGGACAGGGTGACAGATACGCAGTATTTT. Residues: CASSSDRVTDTQYF.